This TCR beta chain originates from a study of blood T cell repertoires in COVID-19. Across the whole study: Sites in the United States, Italy and Spain provided acute and convalescent COVID-19 samples. The analysed material was cDNA or gDNA that came from T cells, B-cell-depleted T cells, or PBMCs.

Original analysis: Estimates of nucleated cell counts were drawn from the amplification of reference gene primers. Profiled with immunoSEQ multiplex PCR; TCRdb holds only in-frame clones, not every one. D and trimming come from the DNA, and the V and J calls and clone size come from that table. The repertoire holds 20,000 to 30,000 clones, with around 92% as singletons. V was clipped by 5 bases and J by 1 base, with 11 bases between them. The CDR3 has 14 residues. The germline gives CDR1 SGHTA, CDR2 FQGTGA. This clonotype originated in a human donor in a cohort sampled during active COVID-19. J is TRBJ2-5 and V is TRBV7-3; a weak D match, TRBD2 (6 bases). Sequencing was done on a sample of peripheral blood. CDR3 in DNA: TGTGCCAGCAGCAAATCTAGCGCCCAAGAGACCCAGTACTTC. Its translation is CASSKSSAQETQYF.